The clone carrying this TCR beta chain appeared many times. The antigen is undetermined. The data originate from a study of molecular identifiers for immune sequencing clone quantification. Study in general: Across replicate runs, RNA obtained from around 20,000 or 100,000 naive CD8 cells was divided into five, with four undergoing sequencing.

The germline CDR1 and CDR2 sequences are SGHVS and FQNEAQ. This CDR3 is 16 amino acids long. V was clipped by 0 bases and J by 2 bases, with 11 bases between them. Every naive CD8 library was made from between about 17,000 and 1,100,000 sorted cells with 10%, 30% or 50% RNA. For naive CD8 T cells, sorting used the CD8+CD4-CCR7+CD45RA+ phenotype. Study observations and caveats: The share of molecules held by clones above 20 RNA copies was over 97% in effector cells and under 1% in naive cells.

TCRdb independently ran MiXCR on the PCR reads; one entry per CDR3 protein. The data contain hundreds of thousands of distinct CDR3 sequences, roughly 25% of them seen just once; the ten biggest clones take up about 0.84%. The sequence came from a human donor in good health. Some libraries in this study had Jurkat cell RNA spiked in. Sequences were obtained from naive CD8+ T cells from blood, with Jurkat cell RNA spiked in. Subset indicated: FACS-sorted CD8+CD4-CCR7+CD45RA+ naive T cells. The rearrangement links TRBV7-8 to TRBJ2-4; D is undetermined. The CDR3 DNA is TGTGCCAGCAGCTTAGCTAGCCCCCCCTCCAAAAACATTCAGTACTTC. It translates to CASSLASPPSKNIQYF.